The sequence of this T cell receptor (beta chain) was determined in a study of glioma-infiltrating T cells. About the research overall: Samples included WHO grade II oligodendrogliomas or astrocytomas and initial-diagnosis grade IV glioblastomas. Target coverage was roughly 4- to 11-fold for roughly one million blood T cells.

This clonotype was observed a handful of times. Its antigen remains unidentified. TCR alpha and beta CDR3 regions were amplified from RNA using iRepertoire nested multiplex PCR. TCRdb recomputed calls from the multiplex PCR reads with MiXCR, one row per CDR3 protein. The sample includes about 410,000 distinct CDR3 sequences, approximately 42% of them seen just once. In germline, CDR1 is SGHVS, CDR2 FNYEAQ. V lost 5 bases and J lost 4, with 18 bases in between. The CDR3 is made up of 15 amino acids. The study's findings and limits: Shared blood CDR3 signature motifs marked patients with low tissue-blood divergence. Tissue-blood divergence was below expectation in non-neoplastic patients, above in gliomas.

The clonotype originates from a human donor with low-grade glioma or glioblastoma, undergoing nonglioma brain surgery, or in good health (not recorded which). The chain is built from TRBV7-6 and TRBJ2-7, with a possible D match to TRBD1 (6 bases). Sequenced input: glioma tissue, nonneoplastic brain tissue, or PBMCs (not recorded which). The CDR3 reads CASSKAPGQGYEQYF. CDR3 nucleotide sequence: TGTGCCAGCAGCAAAGCACCGGGACAAGGGTACGAGCAGTACTTC.